Each of the 30 T cell receptor beta chains below was sequenced from the same sample in a study of breast tumors, draining lymph nodes, adjacent tissues. Axillary draining lymph nodes of breast cancer patients supplied the node samples. A single record per CDR3 protein comes from TCRdb applying MiXCR to the multiplex PCR reads. This sample yields about 300,000 distinct CDR3 sequences, of which about 30% are seen a single time; under 1.2% belongs to the top ten. Sequencing was performed on axillary lymph node tissue. The source is a female donor with breast cancer. Some clones in this sample may be carry-over from other donors' samples.

This chain's CDR3 is CASSVGGADKEETQYF. The CDR3 DNA follows: TGTGCCAGCAGCGTTGGAGGGGCGGACAAAGAAGAGACCCAGTACTTC. V is TRBV9 and J is TRBJ2-5; possibly TRBD2 for D (6 bases). CDR1 is SGDLS, CDR2 YYNGEE, per germline. The CDR3 contains 16 residues. The germline V and J ends were trimmed by 2 bases and 3 bases, with 17 bases remaining between them.

This clonotype was found many times. The chain's CDR3 is CATSRDGTTNEQFF. Written as DNA, the CDR3 is TGTGCCACCAGCAGAGACGGGACCACCAATGAGCAGTTCTTC. This chain connects TRBV15 to TRBJ2-1; D possibly matches TRBD1 or TRBD2 (5 bases each). CDR1 is LNHNV, CDR2 YYDKDF, per germline (reference sequence). The CDR3 is 14 amino acids. Trimming removed 0 bases from V and 6 bases from J, with 9 bases in between. Full variable domain (outside the CDR3, taken from reference TRBV15 and TRBJ2-1): DAMVIQNPRYQVTQFGKPVTLSCSQTLNHNVMYWYQQKSSQAPKLLFHYYDKDFNNEADTPDNFQSRRPNTSFCFLDIRSPGLGDTAMYLCATSRDGTTNEQFFGPGTRLTVL.

On this clonotype: No DNA is shown, since the ends of the CDR3 on it are uncertain; the CDR3 is the one TCRdb lists. This chain links TRBV7-9 with TRBJ1-5; whether TRBD1, the table's D call, matches the DNA was not checked. The V gene's germline CDR1 is SEHNR and CDR2 FQNEAQ (reference sequence). The CDR3 is 24 residues long, ends included. CDR3 region: CASSQGQGSVTNEKLFFGSGTQYF.

This clonotype was observed many times. This chain links TRBV5-8 with TRBJ2-3, with 7 bases that match TRBD1. The CDR3 contains 15 residues. CDR1 and CDR2 (germline): SGHTS, YDEGEE. V was pared by 4 bases and J by 0 bases, with 5 bases of the junction left unmatched. The CDR3: CASSRRTGSTDTQYF. CDR3 DNA sequence: TGTGCCAGCAGCCGACGGACAGGTAGCACAGATACGCAGTATTTT.

In DNA form, the CDR3 reads TGTGCCAGCAGTTTATCTCGGACAGGCCGAAGTCCCGATACGCAGTATTTT. This codes for CASSLSRTGRSPDTQYF. The chain carries TRBV27 and TRBJ2-3; 7 positions agree with TRBD1. Looked up from germline, CDR1 is MNHEY and CDR2 is SMNVEV (reference sequence). V dropped 0 bases and J dropped 6; count of bases not matched to a gene: 12. CDR3 length equals 17 residues.

This clonotype was seen ten or more times. The chain couples TRBV30 to TRBJ2-5; 8 bases are shared with TRBD2. The CDR3 covers 14 residues. The germline gives CDR1 GTSNPN, CDR2 SVGIG (reference sequence). Trimming took 0 bases from V and 5 from J; bases not matched to a gene: 5. DNA for the CDR3: TGTGCCTGGAGTGTAGCGGGAGCGGGGGAGACCCAGTACTTC. Its protein product is CAWSVAGAGETQYF.

This clonotype showed up many times. The chain employs TRBV3-1 and TRBJ2-5; no clear D. The germline V gene has CDR1 LGHDT and CDR2 YNNKEL (reference sequence). This CDR3 has 13 amino acids. Trimming removed 2 bases from V and 12 bases from J, with 16 bases in between. CDR3 residues: CASSQPALTTKYF. The CDR3 bases are TGTGCCAGCAGCCAACCAGCGCTAACCACGAAGTACTTC.

This clonotype was observed many times. The V call is TRBV4-3, the J call TRBJ2-1; no clear D gene. The V end was cut by 0 bases, the J end by 6 bases, with 6 bases between. The CDR3 is 13 residues long. CDR1 is LGHNA, CDR2 YSLEER, per germline. The CDR3: CASSQDSTNEQFF. CDR3 bases: TGCGCCAGCAGCCAAGATAGTACCAATGAGCAGTTCTTC.

In this sample, this clonotype turned up many times. The chain has TRBV7-9 and TRBJ2-7; 7 nucleotides match TRBD1. The germline CDR1 and CDR2 sequences are SEHNR and FQNEAQ (reference sequence). The V gene end was trimmed by 5 bases and the J gene end by 2 bases; junction bases not matched to a gene: 21. CDR3 length equals 19 residues. The CDR3 here is CASSQARGAGTDNTYEQYF. The CDR3 DNA follows: TGTGCCAGCAGCCAGGCACGGGGTGCTGGGACAGACAATACCTACGAGCAGTACTTC.

This clonotype was detected ten times or more. This chain connects TRBV20-1 to TRBJ1-6; D is ambiguous. Deletions cut 0 bases from V and 3 bases from J, with 12 bases between. The CDR3 is 16 residues long. Germline V CDR1 and CDR2: DFQATT, SNEGSKA (reference sequence). CDR3 bases: TGCAGTGCTAGAGATGAGGAAGCATTCTATAATTCACCCCTCCACTTT. Translated: CSARDEEAFYNSPLHF.

In its sample, this clonotype was seen many times. This chain joins TRBV15 and TRBJ1-2; TRBD1 aligns across 9 bases. The CDR3 has 17 residues. The germline CDR1 and CDR2 sequences are LNHNV and YYDKDF (reference sequence). V trimming: 0 bases; J trimming: 8 bases; junction bases outside the gene matches: 13. CDR3 in DNA: TGTGCCACCAGCAGAGATCGGGACAGGGCTCCTTCGAGGGGCTACACCTTC. It is translated as CATSRDRDRAPSRGYTF.

This clonotype was counted between two and nine times. Given a much more abundant clone one base away, this may be a read error. This sequence joins TRBV7-2 and TRBJ2-2, with 8 bases matching TRBD2. Per germline, CDR1 SGHTA and CDR2 FQGNSA. CDR3 length equals 15 residues. CDR3 sequence (DNA): TGTGCCAGCAGCCTAATTAGGACTAGCACCGGGGAGCTGCTTTTT. Translation gives CASSLIRTSTGELLF.

This clonotype has just a few counts. A much larger clone is a single base away; this may be a read error. This chain joins TRBV13 and TRBJ2-5; 8 bases are shared with TRBD1. This CDR3 spans 14 amino acids. Trimming took 5 bases from V and 13 from J; bases not matched to a gene: 15. Germline V lookup: CDR1 PRHDT, CDR2 FYEKMQ (reference sequence). The CDR3 protein is CASSRGTGSHERYF. DNA of the CDR3: TGTGCCAGCAGCCGCGGGACAGGTTCACACGAGCGGTACTTC.

J is TRBJ2-1 and V is TRBV6-1; TRBD2 agrees at 12 bases. CDR3 length equals 15 residues. J gave up 6 bases and V 2 bases, and 2 bases lay outside the gene matches. The V gene's germline CDR1 is MNHNS and CDR2 SASEGT. This chain's CDR3 is CASSESLAGGNEQFF. CDR3 coding DNA: TGTGCCAGCAGTGAATCACTAGCGGGAGGCAATGAGCAGTTCTTC.

V is TRBV9 and J is TRBJ1-1; weak D call: TRBD1 (5 bases). Trimming cost V 0 bases and J 1 base, with 10 bases left between them. There are 15 residues in the CDR3. CDR1 and CDR2 (germline): SGDLS, YYNGEE. The CDR3 nucleotides read TGTGCCAGCAGCGTAGGGCAGGGTGGGAACACTGAAGCTTTCTTT. Protein: CASSVGQGGNTEAFF. The complete variable domain, with remaining parts taken from reference TRBV9 and TRBJ1-1, reads DSGVTQTPKHLITATGQRVTLRCSPRSGDLSVYWYQQSLDQGLQFLIQYYNGEERAKGNILERFSAQQFPDLHSELNLSSLELGDSALYFCASSVGQGGNTEAFFGQGTRLTVV.

This clonotype was counted a few times. This chain joins TRBV6-5 and TRBJ1-2; D perhaps matches TRBD1 (6 bases). Looked up from germline, CDR1 is MNHEY and CDR2 is SVGAGI. The V gene lost 6 bases and the J gene lost 5 bases, with 22 bases spanning the gap. This CDR3 is built from 16 residues. CDR3 amino acids: CASRRPFPGEEYGYTF. Here the CDR3 DNA reads TGTGCCAGCAGACGCCCGTTCCCAGGGGAAGAGTATGGCTACACCTTC.

This clonotype was observed at least ten times. This chain uses TRBV19 with TRBJ2-6; D is uncertain. The ends were cut back, 5 bases at V and 4 bases at J, with 9 bases in the middle. Per germline, CDR1 LNHDA and CDR2 SQIVND (reference sequence). This CDR3 is built from 14 residues. CDR3 residues: CASSPGPGANVLTF. Here the CDR3 DNA reads TGTGCCAGTAGTCCGGGCCCCGGGGCCAACGTCCTGACTTTC.

This clonotype has ten or more counts. The rearrangement joins TRBV18 to TRBJ2-5; D remains ambiguous. CDR1 is KGHSH and CDR2 is LQKENI in the germline V gene. V was shortened by 2 bases and J by 1 base, with 2 bases between the two germline ends. The CDR3 is 12 residues long. The CDR3 here is CASSPAQETQYF. The CDR3 DNA reads TGTGCCAGCTCACCAGCCCAAGAGACCCAGTACTTC.

This clonotype was recorded at least ten times. The V call is TRBV6-2 or TRBV6-3, the J call TRBJ1-4; TRBD1 matches 7 bases. The CDR3 is made up of 17 amino acids. V lost 5 bases to trimming and J lost 8 bases; unmatched junction nucleotides: 17. The germline gives CDR1 MNHEY, CDR2 SVGEGT. For the CDR3, the DNA is TGTGCCAGCAGTCCCCCCGGGACAGCCACAGAAGGGGAAAAACTGTTTTTT. Residues: CASSPPGTATEGEKLFF.

This clonotype was recorded at least ten times. The chain employs TRBV10-3 and TRBJ2-7; weak D call: TRBD2 (5 bases). Trimming removed 4 bases at V and 2 bases at J, with 9 bases between. In germline, CDR1 is ENHRY, CDR2 SYGVKD. The CDR3 is 13 residues long. The CDR3: CAISGSGTYEQYF. In DNA, the CDR3 is TGTGCCATCAGTGGGTCGGGAACCTACGAGCAGTACTTC.

This clonotype was detected a few times. The gene calls are TRBV18 and TRBJ2-1, with 7 bases fitting TRBD1. V trimming: 5 bases; J trimming: 7 bases; junction bases outside the gene matches: 5. The CDR3 contains 13 residues. Germline assignment: CDR1 KGHSH and CDR2 LQKENI. The DNA of the CDR3 is TGTGCCAGCTCAGACAGGGTCGATAATGAGCAGTTCTTC. Translation gives CASSDRVDNEQFF.

This clonotype was counted many times. J is TRBJ1-6 and V is TRBV3-1; D is unresolved. Germline V CDR1 and CDR2: LGHDT, YNNKEL (reference sequence). The CDR3 loop spans 15 amino acids. V was trimmed by 8 bases and J by 7 bases, leaving 18 bases between them. The CDR3 reads CASSSAGSTNSPLHF. CDR3 coding DNA: TGTGCCAGCTCATCAGCGGGGAGCACCAATTCACCCCTCCACTTT.

The rearrangement links TRBV29-1 to TRBJ1-4, with 8 bases fitting TRBD1. V trimming: 6 bases; J trimming: 10 bases; junction bases outside the gene matches: 7. Germline V gene sequence: CDR1 SQVTM, CDR2 ANQGSEA. This CDR3 has 12 amino acids. DNA of the CDR3: TGCAGCGTCGGGCAGGGGGCCCGAAAACTGTTTTTT. Protein: CSVGQGARKLFF.

This clonotype was counted many times. This rearrangement joins TRBV11-2 to TRBJ2-7; 10 nucleotides agree with TRBD2. Germline trimming cut 3 bases from V and 4 bases from J; bases unmatched to any gene: 15. From germline, CDR1 is SGHAT and CDR2 FQNNGV. The CDR3 totals 18 residues. CDR3 bases: TGTGCCAGCAGCTTGAGCGTTATGGCTAGCGGGAGCCGATACGAGCAGTACTTC. Amino acids: CASSLSVMASGSRYEQYF.

This clonotype was seen repeatedly, ten times or more. V and J are TRBV6-5 and TRBJ2-7, with 9 bases matching TRBD1. The CDR3 runs 15 residues. Germline-derived CDR1 and CDR2 are MNHEY and SVGAGI. V lost 2 bases and J lost 6; bases outside the gene matches: 8. Here the CDR3 reads CASSYRGTGNSEQYF. The CDR3 coding sequence is TGTGCCAGCAGTTACAGAGGGACAGGGAACTCCGAGCAGTACTTC.

With respect to this clonotype: A much larger clonotype is one base distant, so this may be a read error. The gene calls are TRBV7-3 and TRBJ2-1, with 12 bases fitting TRBD2. CDR3 length: 15 amino acids. CDR1 and CDR2 (germline): SGHTA, FQGTGA. The CDR3 here is CASGLTSGSQREQFF. In DNA, the CDR3 is TGTGCCAGCGGCTTGACTAGCGGGAGTCAACGTGAGCAGTTCTTC.

There are many counts of this clonotype. The rearrangement uses TRBV5-8 and TRBJ2-5; possible D gene TRBD1, 6 bases. Germline lookup yields CDR1 SGHTS and CDR2 YDEGEE. This CDR3 spans 14 amino acids. V dropped 3 bases and J dropped 5 bases, with 14 bases sitting between them. In nucleotides, the CDR3 is TGTGCCAGCAGCTCTCAACAGGGTTGGGAGACCCAGTACTTC. Translation: CASSSQQGWETQYF.

The table lists this clonotype with many counts. This rearrangement joins TRBV7-2 to TRBJ2-4; TRBD2 matches at 12 bases. Per germline, CDR1 SGHTA and CDR2 FQGNSA. The CDR3 totals 14 residues. With V trimmed by 7 bases and J by 8 bases, 6 bases remained unmatched. The CDR3 nucleotides read TGTGCCAGCACCGTGACTAGCGGGAGTGACATTCAGTACTTC. It yields the protein CASTVTSGSDIQYF.

The chain recombines TRBV3-1 with TRBJ1-5; D possibly corresponds to TRBD1 (5 bases). The V gene lost 3 bases and the J gene lost 3 bases, with 9 bases spanning the gap. In germline, CDR1 is LGHDT, CDR2 YNNKEL (reference sequence). There are 14 residues in the CDR3. CDR3 nucleotide sequence: TGTGCCAGCAGCCAGGGGGTTAACAATCAGCCCCAGCATTTT. Translation gives CASSQGVNNQPQHF.

This chain links TRBV19 with TRBJ1-5, with 8 bases fitting TRBD1. This CDR3 comprises 14 residues. Germline V gives CDR1 LNHDA, CDR2 SQIVND (reference sequence). The trim removed 6 bases at V and 6 bases at J, leaving 7 bases unmatched. CDR3 DNA sequence: TGTGCCAGTAGCTATGGACAGGGCACTCAGCCCCAGCATTTT. Protein sequence: CASSYGQGTQPQHF.